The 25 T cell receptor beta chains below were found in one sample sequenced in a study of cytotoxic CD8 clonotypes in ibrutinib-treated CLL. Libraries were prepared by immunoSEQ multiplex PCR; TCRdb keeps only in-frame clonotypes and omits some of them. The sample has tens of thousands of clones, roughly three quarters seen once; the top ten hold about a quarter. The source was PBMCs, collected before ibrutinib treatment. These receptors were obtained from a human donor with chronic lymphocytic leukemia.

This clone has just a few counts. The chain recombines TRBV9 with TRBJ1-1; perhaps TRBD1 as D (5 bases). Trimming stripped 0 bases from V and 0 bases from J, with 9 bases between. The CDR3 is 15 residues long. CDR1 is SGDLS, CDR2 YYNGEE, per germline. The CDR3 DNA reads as TGTGCCAGCAGCGTAGAGGACATCCTGAACACTGAAGCTTTCTTT. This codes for CASSVEDILNTEAFF.

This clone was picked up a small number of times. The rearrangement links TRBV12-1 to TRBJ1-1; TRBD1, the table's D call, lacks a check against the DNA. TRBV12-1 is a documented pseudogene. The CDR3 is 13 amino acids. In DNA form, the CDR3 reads TGTGCCACGGAATCAGGGGAGAACACTGAAGCTTTCTTT. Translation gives CATESGENTEAFF.

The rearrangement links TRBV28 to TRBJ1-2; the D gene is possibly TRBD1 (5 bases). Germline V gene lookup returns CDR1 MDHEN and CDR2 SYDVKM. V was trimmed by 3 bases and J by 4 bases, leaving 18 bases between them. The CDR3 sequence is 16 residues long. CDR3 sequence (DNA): TGTGCCAGCAGTTTGGGTGGCGGGGGACCGAGCTATGGCTACACCTTC. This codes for CASSLGGGGPSYGYTF.

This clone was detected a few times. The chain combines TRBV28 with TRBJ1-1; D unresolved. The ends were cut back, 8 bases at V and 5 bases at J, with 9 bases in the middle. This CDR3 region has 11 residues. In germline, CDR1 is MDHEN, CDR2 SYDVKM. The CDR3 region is CASSVFTEAFF. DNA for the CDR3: TGTGCCAGCTCTGTGTTTACTGAAGCTTTCTTT. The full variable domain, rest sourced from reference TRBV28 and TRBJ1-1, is DVKVTQSSRYLVKRTGEKVFLECVQDMDHENMFWYRQDPGLGLRLIYFSYDVKMKEKGDIPEGYSVSREKKERFSLILESASTNQTSMYLCASSVFTEAFFGQGTRLTVV.

The CDR3 loop is CASSLEGAYEQYF. DNA of the CDR3: TGTGCCAGCAGTTTGGAAGGCGCCTACGAGCAGTACTTC. This chain joins TRBV28 and TRBJ2-7; no definite D call. Trimming shortened V by 3 bases and J by 2 bases, and 8 bases separated the two germline ends. CDR3 length: 13 amino acids. CDR1 is MDHEN and CDR2 is SYDVKM in the germline V gene. The full variable domain, its missing parts supplied by reference TRBV28 and TRBJ2-7, is DVKVTQSSRYLVKRTGEKVFLECVQDMDHENMFWYRQDPGLGLRLIYFSYDVKMKEKGDIPEGYSVSREKKERFSLILESASTNQTSMYLCASSLEGAYEQYFGPGTRLTVT.

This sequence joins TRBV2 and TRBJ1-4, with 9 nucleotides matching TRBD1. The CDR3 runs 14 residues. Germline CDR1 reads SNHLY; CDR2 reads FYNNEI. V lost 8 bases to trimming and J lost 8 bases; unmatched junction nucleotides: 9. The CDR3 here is CASVEQGAGEKLFF. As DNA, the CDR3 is TGTGCCAGCGTTGAACAGGGGGCAGGGGAAAAACTGTTTTTT.

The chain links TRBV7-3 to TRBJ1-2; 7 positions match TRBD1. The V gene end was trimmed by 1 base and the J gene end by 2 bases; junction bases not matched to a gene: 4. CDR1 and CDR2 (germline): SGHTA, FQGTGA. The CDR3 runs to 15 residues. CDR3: CASSLNSRGNYGYTF. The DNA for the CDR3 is TGTGCCAGCAGCTTAAACAGCAGGGGGAACTATGGCTACACCTTC.

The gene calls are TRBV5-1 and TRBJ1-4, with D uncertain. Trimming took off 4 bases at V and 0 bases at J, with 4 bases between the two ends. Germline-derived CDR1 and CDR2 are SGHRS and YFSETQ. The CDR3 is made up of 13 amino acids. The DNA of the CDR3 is TGCGCCAGCAGCCGGGCAACTAATGAAAAACTGTTTTTT. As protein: CASSRATNEKLFF.

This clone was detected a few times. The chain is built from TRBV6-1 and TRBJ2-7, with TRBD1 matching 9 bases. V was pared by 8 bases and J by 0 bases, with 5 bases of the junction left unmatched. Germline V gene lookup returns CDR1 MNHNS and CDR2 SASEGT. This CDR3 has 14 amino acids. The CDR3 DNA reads TGTGCCAGCTATGGGACAGGGCGCTCCTACGAGCAGTACTTC. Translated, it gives CASYGTGRSYEQYF.

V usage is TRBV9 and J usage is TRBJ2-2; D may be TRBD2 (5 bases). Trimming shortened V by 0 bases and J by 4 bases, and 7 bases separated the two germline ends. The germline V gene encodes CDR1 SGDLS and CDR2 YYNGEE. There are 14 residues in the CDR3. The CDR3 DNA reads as TGTGCCAGCAGCGTAGTGGGGAGCACCGGGGAGCTGTTTTTT. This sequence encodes CASSVVGSTGELFF.

CDR3 sequence (DNA): TGTGCCAGCACCCTGGGGGATGTCTCTGGAAACACCATATATTTT. Protein: CASTLGDVSGNTIYF. The V and J genes are TRBV2 and TRBJ1-3; weak D call: TRBD1 (5 bases). The CDR3 has 15 amino acids. Germline V CDR1 and CDR2: SNHLY, FYNNEI. V lost 7 bases, J lost 0 bases, and 13 bases lay in between.

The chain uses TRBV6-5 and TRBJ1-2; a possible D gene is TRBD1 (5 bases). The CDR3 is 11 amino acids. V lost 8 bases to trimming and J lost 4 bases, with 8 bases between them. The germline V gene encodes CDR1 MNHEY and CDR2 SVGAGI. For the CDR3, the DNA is TGTGCCAGCCAGGGAGGCTATGGCTACACCTTC. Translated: CASQGGYGYTF.

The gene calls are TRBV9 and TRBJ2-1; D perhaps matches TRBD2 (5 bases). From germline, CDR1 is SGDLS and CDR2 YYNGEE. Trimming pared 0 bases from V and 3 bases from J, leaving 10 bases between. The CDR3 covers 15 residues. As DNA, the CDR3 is TGTGCCAGCAGCGTAGGAGCTAGCAACTACAATGAGCAGTTCTTC. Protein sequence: CASSVGASNYNEQFF.

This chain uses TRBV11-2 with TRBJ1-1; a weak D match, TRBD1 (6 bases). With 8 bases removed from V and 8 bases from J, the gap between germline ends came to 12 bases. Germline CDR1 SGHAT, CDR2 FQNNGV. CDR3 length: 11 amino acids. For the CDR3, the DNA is TGTGCCAGCGGCCGAACAGGGGAAGCTTTCTTT. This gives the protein CASGRTGEAFF.

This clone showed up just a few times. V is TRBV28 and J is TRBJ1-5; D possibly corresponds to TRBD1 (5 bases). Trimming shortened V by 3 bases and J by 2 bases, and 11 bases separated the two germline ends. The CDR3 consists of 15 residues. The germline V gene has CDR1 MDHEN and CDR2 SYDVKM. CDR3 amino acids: CASSFPGTGNQPQHF. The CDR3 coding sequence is TGTGCCAGCAGTTTTCCGGGGACGGGCAATCAGCCCCAGCATTTT.

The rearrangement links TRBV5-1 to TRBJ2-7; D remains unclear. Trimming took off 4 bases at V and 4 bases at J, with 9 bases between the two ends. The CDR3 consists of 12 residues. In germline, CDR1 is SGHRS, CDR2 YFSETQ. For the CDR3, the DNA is TGCGCCAGCAGCGGGCAAACGTACGAGCAGTACTTC. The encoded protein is CASSGQTYEQYF.

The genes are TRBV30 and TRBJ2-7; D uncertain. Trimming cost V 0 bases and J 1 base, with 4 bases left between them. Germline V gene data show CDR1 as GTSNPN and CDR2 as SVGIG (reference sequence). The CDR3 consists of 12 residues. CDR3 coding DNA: TGTGCCTGGAGTGTAGGGTCCTACGAGCAGTACTTC. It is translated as CAWSVGSYEQYF.

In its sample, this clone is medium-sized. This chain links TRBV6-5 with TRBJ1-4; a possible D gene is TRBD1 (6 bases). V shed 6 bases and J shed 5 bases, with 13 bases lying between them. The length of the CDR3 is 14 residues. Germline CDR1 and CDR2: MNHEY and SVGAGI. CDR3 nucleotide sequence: TGTGCCAGCAGCCTCGGACAGAAGAATGAAAAACTGTTTTTT. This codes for CASSLGQKNEKLFF.

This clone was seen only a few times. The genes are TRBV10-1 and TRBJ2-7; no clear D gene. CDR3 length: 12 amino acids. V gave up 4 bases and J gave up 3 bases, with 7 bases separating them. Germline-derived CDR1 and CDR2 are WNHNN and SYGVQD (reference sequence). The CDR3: CASSGLDYEQYF. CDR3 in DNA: TGCGCCAGCAGTGGGCTAGACTACGAGCAGTACTTC.

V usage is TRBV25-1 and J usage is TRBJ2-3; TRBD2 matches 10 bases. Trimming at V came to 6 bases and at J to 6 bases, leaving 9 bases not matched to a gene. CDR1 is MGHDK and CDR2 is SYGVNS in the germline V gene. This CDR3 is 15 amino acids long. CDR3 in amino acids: CASSMGLAGVDTQYF. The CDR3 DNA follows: TGTGCCAGCAGCATGGGGCTAGCGGGAGTCGATACGCAGTATTTT.

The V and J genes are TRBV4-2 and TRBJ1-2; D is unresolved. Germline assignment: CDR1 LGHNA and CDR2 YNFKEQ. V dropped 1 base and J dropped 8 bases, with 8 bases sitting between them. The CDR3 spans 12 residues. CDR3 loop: CASSQGASGYTF. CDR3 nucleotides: TGTGCCAGCAGCCAAGGAGCCTCGGGCTACACCTTC.

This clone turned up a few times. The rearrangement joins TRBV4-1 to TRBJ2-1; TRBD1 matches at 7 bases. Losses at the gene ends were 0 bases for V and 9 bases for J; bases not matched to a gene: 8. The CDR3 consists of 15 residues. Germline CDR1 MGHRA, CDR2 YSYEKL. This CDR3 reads CASSQDRGTLFEQFF. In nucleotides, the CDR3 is TGCGCCAGCAGCCAAGACAGGGGGACACTCTTTGAGCAGTTCTTC.

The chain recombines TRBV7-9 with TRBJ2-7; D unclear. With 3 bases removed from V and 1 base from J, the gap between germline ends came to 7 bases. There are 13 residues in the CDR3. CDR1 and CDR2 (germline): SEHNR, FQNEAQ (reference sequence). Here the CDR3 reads CASSFGGSYEQYF. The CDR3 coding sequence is TGTGCCAGCAGCTTTGGCGGATCCTACGAGCAGTACTTC.

As DNA, the CDR3 is TGTGCCAGCAGTTTCGACAGTCAAACCTACGAGCAGTACTTC. Its protein product is CASSFDSQTYEQYF. This chain joins TRBV7-2 and TRBJ2-7; tentatively, D is TRBD1 (5 bases). The CDR3 runs to 14 residues. The germline V gene encodes CDR1 SGHTA and CDR2 FQGNSA. V shed 6 bases and J shed 2 bases, with 14 bases lying between them.

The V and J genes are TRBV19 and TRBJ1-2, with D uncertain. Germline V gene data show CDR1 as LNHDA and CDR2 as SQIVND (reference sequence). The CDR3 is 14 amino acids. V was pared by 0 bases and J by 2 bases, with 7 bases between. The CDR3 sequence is CASSIDHTNYGYTF. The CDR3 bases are TGTGCCAGTAGTATAGATCACACCAACTATGGCTACACCTTC.